This entry lists 18 T cell receptor beta chains sequenced from one sample in a study of siplizumab effects on memory and regulatory T cells. The data were produced by immunoSEQ multiplex PCR, yet TCRdb's version contains in-frame clones alone and is incomplete. The repertoire holds around 100,000 clones, with around 92% as singletons. Sequences were obtained from CD4+ T cells sorted from blood. The receptors were gathered from a human donor in good health. Some clones in this sample may be carry-over from other donors' samples.

The chain links TRBV5-1 to TRBJ2-7, with 7 bases identical to TRBD1. CDR1 is SGHRS, CDR2 YFSETQ, per germline. V gave up 7 bases and J gave up 3 bases; unmatched junction bases: 7. The CDR3 contains 13 residues. For the CDR3, the DNA is TGCGCCAGCGCACAGGGGAGTTTCTACGAGCAGTACTTC. It yields the protein CASAQGSFYEQYF.

CDR3 in DNA: TGTGCCAGCAGTGGATATTGGGGCATCGGTTCTGGGGCCAACGTCCTGACTTTC. This gives the protein CASSGYWGIGSGANVLTF. The chain uses TRBV28 and TRBJ2-6, with a tentative D call TRBD1 (5 bases). Germline V gene sequence: CDR1 MDHEN, CDR2 SYDVKM. The germline V and J ends were trimmed by 5 bases and 1 base, with 18 bases remaining between them. This CDR3 region has 18 residues.

This chain uses TRBV6-1 with TRBJ2-7; TRBD2 matches at 10 bases. This CDR3 is built from 14 residues. Germline trimming cut 6 bases from V and 6 bases from J; bases unmatched to any gene: 8. The germline V gene encodes CDR1 MNHNS and CDR2 SASEGT. The CDR3 protein is CASRSGTSVGEQYF. The CDR3 coding sequence is TGTGCCAGCAGGAGTGGGACTAGCGTCGGCGAGCAGTACTTC.

The chain joins TRBV7-9 to TRBJ1-1; 9 bases agree with TRBD1. Germline V gene data show CDR1 as SEHNR and CDR2 as FQNEAQ (reference sequence). Trimming cost V 4 bases and J 5 bases; bases outside gene matches: 5. The CDR3 covers 14 residues. CDR3 nucleotide sequence: TGTGCCAGCAGCTCCCGGACAGGGGTGACTGAAGCTTTCTTT. Translation gives CASSSRTGVTEAFF.

V gene TRBV9 combines with J gene TRBJ2-1, with 8 bases that match TRBD1. Trimming took 0 bases from V and 6 from J; bases not matched to a gene: 11. Germline-derived CDR1 and CDR2 are SGDLS and YYNGEE. This CDR3 has 17 residues. The CDR3 region is CASSVGSRAGGANEQFF. The CDR3 nucleotides are TGTGCCAGCAGCGTAGGGTCCAGGGCAGGGGGCGCCAATGAGCAGTTCTTC.

The V gene is TRBV10-1, the J gene TRBJ2-4; D tentatively reads TRBD1 or TRBD2 (5 bases each). The CDR3 runs to 15 residues. CDR1 is WNHNN and CDR2 is SYGVQD in the germline V gene (reference sequence). Trimming shortened V by 0 bases and J by 1 base, and 7 bases separated the two germline ends. The CDR3 DNA sequence: TGCGCCAGCAGTGAGTCGGGGGTGGCCAAAAACATTCAGTACTTC. It yields the protein CASSESGVAKNIQYF.

The chain carries TRBV7-3 and TRBJ2-7; D gene uncertain. The CDR3 is 12 amino acids. V was clipped by 5 bases and J by 6 bases, with 11 bases between them. From germline, CDR1 is SGHTA and CDR2 FQGTGA. As DNA, the CDR3 is TGTGCCAGCAGCACCGCTTCGGGCGAGCAGTACTTC. It is translated as CASSTASGEQYF.

This clone was picked up a small number of times. The rearrangement uses TRBV7-2 and TRBJ1-3; no clear D gene. V dropped 2 bases and J dropped 7 bases, with 9 bases sitting between them. Germline-derived CDR1 and CDR2 are SGHTA and FQGNSA. The CDR3 contains 13 residues. CDR3 residues: CASSLSLGNTIYF. In nucleotides, the CDR3 is TGTGCCAGCAGCTTATCTTTGGGGAACACCATATATTTT.

The chain employs TRBV7-9 and TRBJ2-5, with TRBD2 as a possible D gene (5 bases). Germline lookup yields CDR1 SEHNR and CDR2 FQNEAQ (reference sequence). The CDR3 spans 14 residues. Trimming stripped 5 bases from V and 5 bases from J, with 15 bases between. The DNA for the CDR3 is TGTGCCAGCAGCCGGAGCGGAGAGGTGGAGACCCAGTACTTC. It translates to CASSRSGEVETQYF.

The rearrangement links TRBV12-5 to TRBJ2-1; D unclear. CDR1 is LGHNT, CDR2 FRNRAP, per germline. V was cut by 10 bases and J by 7 bases, with 14 bases left in between. There are 12 residues in the CDR3. The chain's CDR3 is CATSTVGNEQFF. The DNA for the CDR3 is TGTGCTACTTCTACCGTGGGGAATGAGCAGTTCTTC.

The chain combines TRBV18 with TRBJ2-5; D remains ambiguous. The CDR3 loop spans 14 amino acids. In germline, CDR1 is KGHSH, CDR2 LQKENI. V shed 4 bases and J shed 1 base, with 10 bases lying between them. The CDR3 sequence is CASSQRASQETQYF. In nucleotides, the CDR3 is TGTGCCAGCTCACAAAGGGCATCCCAAGAGACCCAGTACTTC. Full variable domain (remainder filled in from reference TRBV18 and TRBJ2-5): NAGVMQNPRHLVRRRGQEARLRCSPMKGHSHVYWYRQLPEEGLKFMVYLQKENIIDESGMPKERFSAEFPKEGPSILRIQQVVRGDSAAYFCASSQRASQETQYFGPGTRLLVL.

The V gene is TRBV28, the J gene TRBJ1-6; D unclear. Per the germline V gene, CDR1 is MDHEN and CDR2 is SYDVKM. V gave up 3 bases and J gave up 13 bases, with 13 bases separating them. The CDR3 has 13 amino acids. The CDR3 sequence is CASSFDRIRPLHF. In nucleotides, the CDR3 is TGTGCCAGCAGTTTCGACCGCATCAGGCCCCTCCACTTT.

The table lists this clone with a few counts. J is TRBJ2-1 and V is TRBV19; no definite D call. The CDR3 has 11 residues. Germline CDR1 is LNHDA and CDR2 is SQIVND (reference sequence). V lost 6 bases and J 7 bases, leaving 7 bases between the germline ends. This CDR3 is CASRLENEQFF. The CDR3 coding sequence is TGTGCCAGTAGGCTCGAGAATGAGCAGTTCTTC.

For the CDR3, the DNA is TGTGCCATCAGTGGTGGGAGGACAGATACGCAGTATTTT. As protein: CAISGGRTDTQYF. J is TRBJ2-3 and V is TRBV10-3; possible D gene TRBD2, 6 bases. The CDR3 runs 13 residues. The V end was cut by 4 bases, the J end by 3 bases, with 8 bases between. In germline, CDR1 is ENHRY, CDR2 SYGVKD.

This clone was counted only a few times. The rearrangement uses TRBV18 and TRBJ2-1, with unresolved D. Germline CDR1 KGHSH, CDR2 LQKENI. V lost 3 bases and J 4 bases, leaving 16 bases between the germline ends. This CDR3 has 16 amino acids. CDR3 DNA sequence: TGTGCCAGCTCACCTCCTCTAGATTTATATTACAATGAGCAGTTCTTC. Its translation: CASSPPLDLYYNEQFF.

This clone has only one observation. V usage is TRBV2 and J usage is TRBJ2-1; 9 bases map to TRBD2. The CDR3 runs to 15 residues. Germline trimming cut 9 bases from V and 0 bases from J; bases unmatched to any gene: 6. In germline, CDR1 is SNHLY, CDR2 FYNNEI. The CDR3 protein is CARAVAGVSYNEQFF. The CDR3, as DNA: TGTGCCAGGGCGGTAGCGGGAGTCTCCTACAATGAGCAGTTCTTC.

The chain is built from TRBV30 and TRBJ2-1; D might be TRBD1 or TRBD2, each matching 5 bases. V was clipped by 4 bases and J by 15 bases, with 22 bases between them. The CDR3 runs to 13 residues. Looked up from germline, CDR1 is GTSNPN and CDR2 is SVGIG (reference sequence). The CDR3 spells CAWIPGAPISGFF. The CDR3, as DNA: TGTGCCTGGATCCCCGGGGCCCCAATTTCAGGGTTCTTC.

The gene calls are TRBV7-9 and TRBJ2-3, with TRBD2 matching 7 bases. CDR3 size: 15 residues. The ends lost 5 bases at V and 8 bases at J; junction bases unmatched: 13. Germline CDR1 reads SEHNR; CDR2 reads FQNEAQ (reference sequence). This CDR3 reads CASSPQGGGQGTQYF. The DNA for the CDR3 is TGTGCCAGCAGCCCCCAGGGCGGGGGTCAAGGTACGCAGTATTTT.